These 12 T cell receptor beta chains originate from one sample sequenced in a study of regulatory T cells in long-lasting Graves disease. Time point meaning: persistent/refractory GD, antithyroid drugs over 5 years with positive TRAb. The TCR library used RNA extracted from PBMCs. Relying on iRepertoire HTBI primers and Arm-PCR of CDR3 regions, the team built TCR beta libraries. TCRdb processed the multiplex PCR reads anew with MiXCR; each CDR3 protein has one entry. The sample carries a few hundred thousand distinct CDR3 sequences, roughly 25% recorded once. The sample in question was peripheral blood mononuclear cells (PBMCs), obtained when the disease was refractory, from a patient treated with antithyroid drugs. The receptors were gathered from a woman between 40 and 55 years old with Graves disease.

This clonotype was seen repeatedly, ten times or more. This chain uses TRBV28 with TRBJ1-1; D uncertain. This CDR3 has 15 amino acids. Germline V lookup: CDR1 MDHEN, CDR2 SYDVKM. Trimming left V 6 bases short and J 3 bases short, with 17 bases between. The CDR3 nucleotides are TGTGCCAGCAGCCCCCGACGGTTCGGACACACTGAAGCTTTCTTT. Its translation: CASSPRRFGHTEAFF.

This clonotype was counted at least ten times. The rearrangement uses TRBV2 and TRBJ2-7; 9 bases agree with TRBD2. Per germline, CDR1 SNHLY and CDR2 FYNNEI. This CDR3 has 17 amino acids. The junction had 18 bases not matched to a gene; V was cut back by 6 bases and J by 6 bases. The chain's CDR3 is CASSSTLAGPRSAEQYF. CDR3 sequence (DNA): TGTGCCAGCAGCTCCACTCTAGCGGGGCCGAGATCCGCCGAGCAGTACTTC.

This sequence joins TRBV9 and TRBJ2-7; D unresolved. With 3 bases removed from V and 2 bases from J, the gap between germline ends came to 15 bases. This CDR3 spans 15 amino acids. The germline V gene has CDR1 SGDLS and CDR2 YYNGEE. The CDR3 DNA reads as TGTGCCAGCAGCGCGACCGTTTCTTCTGCCTACGAGCAGTACTTC. Residues: CASSATVSSAYEQYF. Drawing the rest from reference TRBV9 and TRBJ2-7, the complete variable domain is DSGVTQTPKHLITATGQRVTLRCSPRSGDLSVYWYQQSLDQGLQFLIQYYNGEERAKGNILERFSAQQFPDLHSELNLSSLELGDSALYFCASSATVSSAYEQYFGPGTRLTVT.

The V call is TRBV4-2, the J call TRBJ2-5, with TRBD2 matching over 7 bases. CDR3 length equals 15 residues. J gave up 5 bases and V 0 bases, and 6 bases lay outside the gene matches. CDR1 is LGHNA and CDR2 is YNFKEQ in the germline V gene. The CDR3 nucleotides are TGTGCCAGCAGCCAAGATGCTCGCGGGAGTGAGACCCAGTACTTC. Translating it yields CASSQDARGSETQYF.

A note on this clonotype: Mismatch with germline at one junction end may stem from a read error. V and J are TRBV30 and TRBJ1-5; the D is unclear. The CDR3 is made up of 13 amino acids. From germline, CDR1 is GTSNPN and CDR2 SVGIG (reference sequence). CDR3 sequence (DNA): TGTGCCTGGGGTGTCCTCGTAAATCAGCCCCAGCATTTT. This codes for CAWGVLVNQPQHF. Together with reference TRBV30 and TRBJ1-5, the CDR3 gives the full variable domain: SQTIHQWPATLVQPVGSPLSLECTVEGTSNPNLYWYRQAAGRGLQLLFYSVGIGQISSEVPQNLSASRPQDRQFILSSKKLLLSDSGFYLCAWGVLVNQPQHFGDGTRLSIL.

V usage is TRBV5-1 and J usage is TRBJ2-3; TRBD1 matches 7 bases. The CDR3 is made up of 15 amino acids. The ends lost 0 bases at V and 4 bases at J; junction bases unmatched: 5. Germline V gene lookup returns CDR1 SGHRS and CDR2 YFSETQ. The CDR3: CASSLAGTAPDTQYF. The CDR3 DNA follows: TGCGCCAGCAGCTTGGCGGGGACAGCCCCAGATACGCAGTATTTT.

The table lists this clonotype with a few counts. This rearrangement joins TRBV20-1 to TRBJ1-1; no firm D call. The germline CDR1 and CDR2 sequences are DFQATT and SNEGSKA (reference sequence). The CDR3 has 11 residues. The ends were cut back, 5 bases at V and 8 bases at J, with 12 bases in the middle. The CDR3 reads CSAPGRVEAFF. CDR3 DNA: TGCAGTGCTCCAGGCCGGGTAGAAGCTTTCTTT.

On this clonotype itself: A clone one base away is much larger, so this may be a read error. This CDR3 is missing its conserved last phenylalanine or tryptophan, likely due to a read error. The chain links TRBV6-5 to TRBJ1-4; D remains ambiguous. CDR3 length equals 15 residues. V dropped 0 bases and J dropped 4 bases, with 9 bases sitting between them. Germline loops: CDR1 MNHEY, CDR2 SVGAGI. CDR3 in DNA: TGTGCCAGCAGTTACTCGCGACGGAGTAATGAAAAACTGTTTTCT. Protein sequence: CASSYSRRSNEKLFS.

This CDR3 reads CASSSPGQGPDWGLAGEETQYF. The CDR3 DNA reads TGCGCCAGCAGCTCTCCGGGACAGGGGCCTGACTGGGGACTAGCGGGAGAAGAGACCCAGTACTTC. The chain recombines TRBV5-1 with TRBJ2-5, with 14 bases lining up with TRBD2. Germline values: CDR1 SGHRS, CDR2 YFSETQ. The V and J ends lost 3 bases and 3 bases, in that order; junction bases with no gene match: 22. CDR3 length: 22 residues.

This clonotype was counted at least ten times. The CDR3 coding sequence is TGTGCCAGCAGCTTAGTCCCCGGGGATTTGAACACTGAAGCTTTCTTT. It is translated as CASSLVPGDLNTEAFF. The chain joins TRBV11-2 to TRBJ1-1; D is undetermined. Germline loops: CDR1 SGHAT, CDR2 FQNNGV. The V and J ends lost 1 base and 0 bases respectively, with 12 bases between them. The CDR3 contains 16 residues. The whole variable domain, remainder taken from reference TRBV11-2 and TRBJ1-1, is EAGVAQSPRYKIIEKRQSVAFWCNPISGHATLYWYQQILGQGPKLLIQFQNNGVVDDSQLPKDRFSAERLKGVDSTLKIQPAKLEDSAVYLCASSLVPGDLNTEAFFGQGTRLTVV.

This sequence joins TRBV5-1 and TRBJ2-6, with D uncertain. The germline V gene encodes CDR1 SGHRS and CDR2 YFSETQ. The germline V and J ends were trimmed by 0 bases and 0 bases, with 10 bases remaining between them. The CDR3 length is 17 residues. DNA of the CDR3: TGCGCCAGCAGCTTGGATCCAGTTCACTCTGGGGCCAACGTCCTGACTTTC. Translation: CASSLDPVHSGANVLTF.

The rearrangement links TRBV27 to TRBJ2-6; 12 positions match TRBD2. Looked up from germline, CDR1 is MNHEY and CDR2 is SMNVEV (reference sequence). The CDR3 is 16 residues long. J was trimmed by 4 bases and V by 6 bases; bases with no gene match: 4. As DNA, the CDR3 is TGTGCCAGCAGAACTAGCGGGAGGTCAGGGGCCAACGTCCTGACTTTC. Translated: CASRTSGRSGANVLTF.